This TCR beta chain was recorded in a study of blood T cell repertoires in COVID-19. This clone was picked up a small number of times. V lost 2 bases, J lost 3 bases, and 7 bases lay in between. CDR1 and CDR2 from the germline V gene are SNHLY and FYNNEI. This CDR3 is 13 amino acids long. Method: immunoSEQ multiplex PCR; TCRdb's copy keeps in-frame clones and lacks some. This sample carries roughly 83,000 clones, around 87% of them seen once, and the ten largest clones take approximately 8%. This sequence was found in an older man with active or convalescent COVID-19. The chain carries TRBV2 and TRBJ1-2; unclear D gene. The sequencing sample was made of peripheral blood. CDR3: CASSEMEYYGYTF. CDR3 sequence (DNA): TGTGCCAGCAGTGAAATGGAGTACTATGGCTACACCTTC.